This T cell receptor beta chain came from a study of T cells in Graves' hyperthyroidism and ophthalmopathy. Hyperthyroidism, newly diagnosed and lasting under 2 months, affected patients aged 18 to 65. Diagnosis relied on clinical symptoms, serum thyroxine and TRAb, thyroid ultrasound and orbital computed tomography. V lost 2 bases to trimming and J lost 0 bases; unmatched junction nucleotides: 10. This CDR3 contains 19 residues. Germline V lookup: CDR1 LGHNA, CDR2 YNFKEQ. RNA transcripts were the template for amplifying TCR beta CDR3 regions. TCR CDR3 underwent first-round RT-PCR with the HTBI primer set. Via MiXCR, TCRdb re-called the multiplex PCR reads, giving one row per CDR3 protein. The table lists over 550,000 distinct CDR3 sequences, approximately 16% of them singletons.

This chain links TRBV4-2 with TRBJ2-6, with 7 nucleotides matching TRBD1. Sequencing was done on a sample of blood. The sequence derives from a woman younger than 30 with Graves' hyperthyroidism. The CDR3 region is CASSQLSGQPISGANVLTF. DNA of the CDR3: TGTGCCAGCAGCCAACTATCGGGACAGCCTATCTCTGGGGCCAACGTCCTGACTTTC.